A single sample gave rise to the 28 T cell receptor beta chains below, sequenced in a study of cytomegalovirus exposure and HLA in healthy donors. PCR used 60 Vbeta primers and 13 Jbeta primers. Using immunoSEQ multiplex PCR, the repertoire was profiled, and TCRdb retains in-frame clones only, with some absent. The table records about 130,000 clones, around 70% of them present only once. The specimen sequenced was PBMCs. The source is a woman aged 35 to 49 in good health and CMV-seropositive.

The chain couples TRBV27 to TRBJ2-3; 13 bases fit TRBD2. The J segment lost 3 bases and the V segment lost 2 bases, leaving 2 bases of the junction unmatched. Germline V gene data show CDR1 as MNHEY and CDR2 as SMNVEV (reference sequence). The CDR3 loop spans 16 amino acids. In nucleotides, the CDR3 is TGTGCCAGCAGTTTAACACTAGCGGGGGGGACAGATACGCAGTATTTT. Its translation is CASSLTLAGGTDTQYF.

This chain links TRBV5-4 with TRBJ2-3, with TRBD1 as a possible D gene (5 bases). V was cut by 4 bases and J by 0 bases, with 12 bases left in between. CDR3 size: 15 residues. The germline V gene encodes CDR1 SGHNT and CDR2 YYREEE (reference sequence). CDR3 sequence (DNA): TGTGCCAGCAGCCCCAGGGTGTCTAGCACAGATACGCAGTATTTT. Translation gives CASSPRVSSTDTQYF.

This clone was counted between two and nine times. The chain couples TRBV28 to TRBJ2-7; D unresolved. Germline values: CDR1 MDHEN, CDR2 SYDVKM. This CDR3 comprises 15 residues. V was cut by 7 bases and J by 2 bases, with 18 bases left in between. The CDR3 DNA follows: TGTGCCAGCACCATCTCCTTCCAGGCCCCCTACGAGCAGTACTTC. It translates to CASTISFQAPYEQYF. Full variable domain (missing parts from reference TRBV28 and TRBJ2-7): DVKVTQSSRYLVKRTGEKVFLECVQDMDHENMFWYRQDPGLGLRLIYFSYDVKMKEKGDIPEGYSVSREKKERFSLILESASTNQTSMYLCASTISFQAPYEQYFGPGTRLTVT.

This rearrangement joins TRBV7-2 to TRBJ1-1; the D gene is possibly TRBD1 (5 bases). Per germline, CDR1 SGHTA and CDR2 FQGNSA. Trimming took 5 bases from V and 1 from J, leaving 17 bases between them. CDR3 length: 16 residues. CDR3 amino acids: CASSQIAGGTNTEAFF. The CDR3 coding sequence is TGTGCCAGCAGCCAGATTGCGGGGGGGACGAACACTGAAGCTTTCTTT.

The chain combines TRBV27 with TRBJ1-1; no reliable D call. The CDR3 has 17 amino acids. V was pared by 3 bases and J by 4 bases, with 21 bases between. CDR1 and CDR2 (germline): MNHEY, SMNVEV (reference sequence). This chain's CDR3 is CASSFFPSTEPTTEAFF. The CDR3, as DNA: TGTGCCAGCAGTTTTTTTCCCTCGACTGAGCCGACCACTGAAGCTTTCTTT.

The rearrangement joins TRBV5-1 to TRBJ2-7; D may be TRBD1 (7 bases). Deletions cut 6 bases from V and 0 bases from J, with 16 bases between. The germline gives CDR1 SGHRS, CDR2 YFSETQ. The CDR3 sequence is 15 residues long. CDR3 in amino acids: CASMEGQSRSYEQYF. CDR3 coding DNA: TGCGCCAGCATGGAGGGACAGAGTCGCTCCTACGAGCAGTACTTC.

The chain joins TRBV9 to TRBJ2-3; a possible D gene is TRBD2 (7 bases). V lost 0 bases and J 3 bases, leaving 11 bases between the germline ends. Germline V gene lookup returns CDR1 SGDLS and CDR2 YYNGEE. The CDR3 extends over 15 amino acids. The chain's CDR3 is CASSVGGRGTDTQYF. The DNA for the CDR3 is TGTGCCAGCAGCGTAGGTGGGAGGGGGACAGATACGCAGTATTTT. Supplemented by reference TRBV9 and TRBJ2-3, the full variable domain reads DSGVTQTPKHLITATGQRVTLRCSPRSGDLSVYWYQQSLDQGLQFLIQYYNGEERAKGNILERFSAQQFPDLHSELNLSSLELGDSALYFCASSVGGRGTDTQYFGPGTRLTVL.

The gene calls are TRBV4-3 and TRBJ1-2; TRBD1 agrees at 8 bases. CDR1 is LGHNA, CDR2 YSLEER, per germline. Germline trimming cut 4 bases from V and 5 bases from J; bases unmatched to any gene: 9. This CDR3 has 15 residues. The CDR3 DNA reads as TGCGCCAGCAGCCGTTCGGACAGGGATTTTTATGGCTACACCTTC. This codes for CASSRSDRDFYGYTF.

This chain uses TRBV11-2 with TRBJ1-2; unclear D gene. The CDR3 contains 15 residues. Deletions cut 1 base from V and 0 bases from J, with 9 bases between. Germline V gives CDR1 SGHAT, CDR2 FQNNGV. For the CDR3, the DNA is TGTGCCAGCAGCTTAGGTGGCCGTGCTAACTATGGCTACACCTTC. Protein product: CASSLGGRANYGYTF.

The rearrangement joins TRBV6-5 to TRBJ1-1; 8 bases match TRBD1. Germline assignment: CDR1 MNHEY and CDR2 SVGAGI. The CDR3 has 12 amino acids. After removal of 6 bases from V and 5 bases from J, the junction contained 2 bases not matched to a gene. Here the CDR3 DNA reads TGTGCCAGCAGAAGGACAGGGACTGAAGCTTTCTTT. Translation: CASRRTGTEAFF.

This clone was seen only a few times. This rearrangement joins TRBV28 to TRBJ1-1; TRBD1 matches at 8 bases. The germline gives CDR1 MDHEN, CDR2 SYDVKM. V lost 1 base to trimming and J lost 1 base; unmatched junction nucleotides: 11. The CDR3 loop spans 18 amino acids. CDR3 nucleotide sequence: TGTGCCAGCAGTTTATTAGTTGGACAGGGTGATGGGAACACTGAAGCTTTCTTT. Encoded protein: CASSLLVGQGDGNTEAFF.

V and J are TRBV5-1 and TRBJ1-1; D possibly corresponds to TRBD1 (5 bases). The CDR3 runs 15 residues. The V and J ends lost 1 base and 1 base respectively, with 11 bases between them. Germline CDR1 SGHRS, CDR2 YFSETQ. The CDR3 DNA reads as TGCGCCAGCAGCTTGCTTGCAGGGCCGAACACTGAAGCTTTCTTT. Protein product: CASSLLAGPNTEAFF.

This clone was seen more than once but under ten times. The rearrangement links TRBV18 to TRBJ2-7; 10 positions match TRBD1. V lost 4 bases, J lost 5 bases, and 8 bases stayed unmatched. Germline V CDR1 and CDR2: KGHSH, LQKENI. The CDR3 consists of 15 residues. The CDR3 DNA reads as TGTGCCAGCTCACTTCGGACAGGGGGTCTGAACGAGCAGTACTTC. This translates into CASSLRTGGLNEQYF.

The rearrangement uses TRBV18 and TRBJ1-6, with D perhaps matching TRBD1 (6 bases). The germline CDR1 and CDR2 sequences are KGHSH and LQKENI. The CDR3 totals 14 residues. With 6 bases removed from V and 5 bases from J, the gap between germline ends came to 11 bases. CDR3 bases: TGTGCCAGCTCCCCGGACAGTGATAATTCACCCCTCCACTTT. Protein: CASSPDSDNSPLHF.

This clone was seen more than once but under ten times. The V call is TRBV2, the J call TRBJ1-5, with TRBD1 matching 10 bases. The V segment lost 3 bases and the J segment 7 bases; nucleotides outside the gene matches: 3. The length of the CDR3 is 14 residues. CDR1 and CDR2 from the germline V gene are SNHLY and FYNNEI. The CDR3, as DNA: TGTGCCAGCAGTGACCGGACAGGGGGACAGCCCCAGCATTTT. It encodes CASSDRTGGQPQHF.

This chain uses TRBV7-2 with TRBJ2-1; possibly TRBD1 for D (5 bases). The length of the CDR3 is 15 residues. V lost 1 base to trimming and J lost 5 bases, with 12 bases between them. Germline CDR1 reads SGHTA; CDR2 reads FQGNSA. The CDR3 spells CASSLGGQPNNEQFF. CDR3 nucleotide sequence: TGTGCCAGCAGCTTAGGGGGCCAACCTAACAATGAGCAGTTCTTC.

This rearrangement joins TRBV4-1 to TRBJ1-4; a weak D match, TRBD1 (5 bases). V shed 4 bases and J shed 0 bases, with 9 bases lying between them. Germline CDR1 is MGHRA and CDR2 is YSYEKL. The CDR3 is 15 residues long. The CDR3 coding sequence is TGCGCCAGCAGCCGACCGACAGCAACTAATGAAAAACTGTTTTTT. Its protein is CASSRPTATNEKLFF.

J is TRBJ2-2 and V is TRBV5-1; 8 nucleotides match TRBD1. The V segment lost 3 bases and the J segment 4 bases; nucleotides outside the gene matches: 8. Germline V gene lookup returns CDR1 SGHRS and CDR2 YFSETQ. This CDR3 has 16 amino acids. As DNA, the CDR3 is TGCGCCAGCAGCTGGGGGGACAGGACGGGCACCGGGGAGCTGTTTTTT. Its translation: CASSWGDRTGTGELFF.

This chain uses TRBV18 with TRBJ2-5; the match to TRBD1 covers 8 bases. The J call may be faulty, since TRBJ2-7 better matches the DNA end. The germline gives CDR1 KGHSH, CDR2 LQKENI. The CDR3 runs to 14 residues. CDR3 DNA: TGTGCCAGCTCCCCGGGGGACAGGCTATACGAGCAGTACTTC. Protein product: CASSPGDRLYEQYF.

This clone has just one count. The chain carries TRBV30 and TRBJ1-1; TRBD1 aligns across 9 bases. The V gene end was trimmed by 4 bases and the J gene end by 4 bases; junction bases not matched to a gene: 10. CDR1 and CDR2 (germline): GTSNPN, SVGIG (reference sequence). The CDR3 covers 15 residues. CDR3 sequence: CAWTRPGTGSTEAFF. The CDR3 DNA sequence: TGTGCCTGGACCCGTCCCGGGACAGGGTCCACTGAAGCTTTCTTT. The full variable domain, rest sourced from reference TRBV30 and TRBJ1-1, is SQTIHQWPATLVQPVGSPLSLECTVEGTSNPNLYWYRQAAGRGLQLLFYSVGIGQISSEVPQNLSASRPQDRQFILSSKKLLLSDSGFYLCAWTRPGTGSTEAFFGQGTRLTVV.

CDR3 in DNA: TGTGCCAGCAGCTTTATGGATACGCAGTATTTT. Translating gives CASSFMDTQYF. The chain carries TRBV11-2 and TRBJ2-3; D is unclear. Trimming left V 3 bases short and J 6 bases short, with 4 bases between. This CDR3 contains 11 residues. CDR1 is SGHAT and CDR2 is FQNNGV in the germline V gene.

This rearrangement joins TRBV7-9 to TRBJ1-3, with 8 bases lining up with TRBD1. This CDR3 has 16 amino acids. Looked up from germline, CDR1 is SEHNR and CDR2 is FQNEAQ (reference sequence). The V gene end was trimmed by 1 base and the J gene end by 0 bases; junction bases not matched to a gene: 2. The CDR3 DNA sequence: TGTGCCAGCAGCTTAGGGACAGGGCTCTCTGGAAACACCATATATTTT. Encoded protein: CASSLGTGLSGNTIYF.

The genes are TRBV7-2 and TRBJ2-3, with 11 positions matching TRBD2. V trimming: 5 bases; J trimming: 2 bases; junction bases outside the gene matches: 12. CDR3 length: 18 amino acids. Germline V gene lookup returns CDR1 SGHTA and CDR2 FQGNSA. In nucleotides, the CDR3 is TGTGCCAGCAGCCCCCGGGCTAGCGGGGGGACCAACACAGATACGCAGTATTTT. Encoded protein: CASSPRASGGTNTDTQYF.

V gene TRBV30 combines with J gene TRBJ2-7; 7 bases agree with TRBD1. The CDR3 has 17 residues. Germline V gene data show CDR1 as GTSNPN and CDR2 as SVGIG (reference sequence). Losses at the gene ends were 0 bases for V and 0 bases for J; bases not matched to a gene: 11. CDR3 sequence reads: CAWSVQGMTGSSYEQYF. The CDR3 DNA is TGTGCCTGGAGTGTACAAGGAATGACAGGGAGCTCCTACGAGCAGTACTTC.

The rearrangement links TRBV18 to TRBJ2-7; 11 nucleotides align to TRBD1. J gave up 2 bases and V 0 bases, and 0 bases lay outside the gene matches. The CDR3 consists of 15 residues. Germline V gene lookup returns CDR1 KGHSH and CDR2 LQKENI. DNA for the CDR3: TGTGCCAGCTCACCACCGGGACAGGGGGCCTACGAGCAGTACTTC. This sequence encodes CASSPPGQGAYEQYF.

The chain recombines TRBV7-2 with TRBJ1-5, with 12 bases matching TRBD1. The CDR3 extends over 15 amino acids. Trimming at V came to 5 bases and at J to 6 bases, leaving 5 bases not matched to a gene. The germline V gene encodes CDR1 SGHTA and CDR2 FQGNSA. For the CDR3, the DNA is TGTGCCAGCAGCGCGGGGACAGGGGGCAGTCAGCCCCAGCATTTT. Its translation is CASSAGTGGSQPQHF. Filled out from reference TRBV7-2 and TRBJ1-5, the complete variable domain reads GAGVSQSPSNKVTEKGKDVELRCDPISGHTALYWYRQSLGQGLEFLIYFQGNSAPDKSGLPSDRFSAERTGGSVSTLTIQRTQQEDSAVYLCASSAGTGGSQPQHFGDGTRLSIL.

This clone was detected only once. The rearrangement uses TRBV7-2 and TRBJ2-2; 12 bases fit TRBD2. Germline V gene lookup returns CDR1 SGHTA and CDR2 FQGNSA. The trim removed 3 bases at V and 3 bases at J, leaving 2 bases unmatched. The CDR3 extends over 16 amino acids. The CDR3: CASSFRLAGDTGELFF. The CDR3 DNA reads as TGTGCCAGCAGCTTCCGACTAGCGGGGGACACCGGGGAGCTGTTTTTT.

The chain joins TRBV9 to TRBJ2-7; 13 bases line up with TRBD2. Germline trimming cut 3 bases from V and 2 bases from J; bases unmatched to any gene: 5. CDR1 SGDLS and CDR2 YYNGEE come from the germline V gene. This CDR3 comprises 16 residues. CDR3 in DNA: TGTGCCAGCAGCGCCACTAGCGGGAGGGCCACCTACGAGCAGTACTTC. Its translation: CASSATSGRATYEQYF.